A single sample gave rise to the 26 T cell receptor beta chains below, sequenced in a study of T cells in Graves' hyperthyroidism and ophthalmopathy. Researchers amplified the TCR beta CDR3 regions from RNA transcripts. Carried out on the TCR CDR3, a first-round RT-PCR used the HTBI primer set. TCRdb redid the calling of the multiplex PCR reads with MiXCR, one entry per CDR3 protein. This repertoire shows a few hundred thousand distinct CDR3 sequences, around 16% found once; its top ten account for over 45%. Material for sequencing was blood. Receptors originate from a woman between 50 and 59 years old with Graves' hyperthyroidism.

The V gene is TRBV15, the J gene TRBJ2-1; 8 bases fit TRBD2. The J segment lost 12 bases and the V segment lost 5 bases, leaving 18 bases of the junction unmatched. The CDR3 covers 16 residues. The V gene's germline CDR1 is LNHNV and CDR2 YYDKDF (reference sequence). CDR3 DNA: TGTGCCACCAGCCCTAATAGCGGGACCCTTGGGGGAGCGCAGTTCTTC. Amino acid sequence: CATSPNSGTLGGAQFF.

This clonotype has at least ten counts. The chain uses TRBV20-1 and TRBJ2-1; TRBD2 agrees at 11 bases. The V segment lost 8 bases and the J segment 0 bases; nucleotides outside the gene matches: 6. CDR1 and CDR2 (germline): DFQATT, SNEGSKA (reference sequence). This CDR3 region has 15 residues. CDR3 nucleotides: TGCAGTTCAACCACTAGCGGGAGCTCCTACAATGAGCAGTTCTTC. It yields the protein CSSTTSGSSYNEQFF.

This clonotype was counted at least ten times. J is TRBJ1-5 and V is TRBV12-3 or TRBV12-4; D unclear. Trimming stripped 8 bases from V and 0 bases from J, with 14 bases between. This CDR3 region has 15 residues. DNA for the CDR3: TGTGCCAGCGCAGAATGGGGTTATAGCAATCAGCCCCAGCATTTT. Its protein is CASAEWGYSNQPQHF.

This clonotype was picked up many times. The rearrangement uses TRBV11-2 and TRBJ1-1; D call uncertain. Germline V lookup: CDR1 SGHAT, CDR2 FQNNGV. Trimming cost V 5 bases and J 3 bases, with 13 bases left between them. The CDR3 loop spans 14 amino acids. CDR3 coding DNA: TGTGCCAGCAGCCCGCGGGTGGCGGACACTGAAGCTTTCTTT. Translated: CASSPRVADTEAFF.

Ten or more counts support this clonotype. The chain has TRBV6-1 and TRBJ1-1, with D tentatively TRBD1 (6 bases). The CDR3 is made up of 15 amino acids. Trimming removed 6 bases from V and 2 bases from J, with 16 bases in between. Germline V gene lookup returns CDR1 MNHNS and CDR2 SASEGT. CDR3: CASRRTEGGNTEAFF. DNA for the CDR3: TGTGCCAGCAGGAGAACCGAGGGGGGAAACACTGAAGCTTTCTTT.

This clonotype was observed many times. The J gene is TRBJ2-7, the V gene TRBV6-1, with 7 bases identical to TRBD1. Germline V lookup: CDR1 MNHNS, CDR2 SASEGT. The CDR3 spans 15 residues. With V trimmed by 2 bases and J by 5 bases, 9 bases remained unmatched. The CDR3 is CASSERSGGSHEQYF. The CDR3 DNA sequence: TGTGCCAGCAGTGAAAGGTCAGGGGGTTCCCACGAGCAGTACTTC.

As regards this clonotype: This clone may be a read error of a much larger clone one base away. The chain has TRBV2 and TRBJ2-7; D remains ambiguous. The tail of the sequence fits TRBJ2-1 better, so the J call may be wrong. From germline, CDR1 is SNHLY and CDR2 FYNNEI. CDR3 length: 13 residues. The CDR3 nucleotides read TGTGCCAGCAGTGAGGCGGCCTCCTACGAGCAGTTCTTC. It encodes CASSEAASYEQFF.

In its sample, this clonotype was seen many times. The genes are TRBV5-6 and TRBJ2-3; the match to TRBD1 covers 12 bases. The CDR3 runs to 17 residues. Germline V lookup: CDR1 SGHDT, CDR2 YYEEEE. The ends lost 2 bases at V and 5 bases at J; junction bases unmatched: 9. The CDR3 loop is CASSFLSGTGGVDTQYF. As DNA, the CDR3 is TGTGCCAGCAGCTTTTTATCCGGGACAGGGGGCGTAGATACGCAGTATTTT.

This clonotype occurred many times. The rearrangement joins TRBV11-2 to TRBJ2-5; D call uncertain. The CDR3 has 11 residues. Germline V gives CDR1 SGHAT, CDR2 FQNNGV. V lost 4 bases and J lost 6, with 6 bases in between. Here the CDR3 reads CASSSGQTQYF. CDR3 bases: TGTGCCAGCAGCTCCGGACAGACCCAGTACTTC.

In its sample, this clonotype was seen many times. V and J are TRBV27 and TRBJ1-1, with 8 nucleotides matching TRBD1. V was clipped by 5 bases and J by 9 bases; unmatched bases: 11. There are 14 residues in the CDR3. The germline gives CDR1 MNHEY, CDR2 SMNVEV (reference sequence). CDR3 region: CASSKGTGVVQAFF. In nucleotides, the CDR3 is TGTGCCAGCAGTAAAGGGACAGGAGTTGTTCAAGCTTTCTTT.

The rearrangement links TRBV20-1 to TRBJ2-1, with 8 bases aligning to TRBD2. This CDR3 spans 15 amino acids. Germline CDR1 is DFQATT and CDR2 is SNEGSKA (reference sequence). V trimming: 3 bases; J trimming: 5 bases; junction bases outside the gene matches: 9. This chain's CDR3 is CSASEKRLAHNEQFF. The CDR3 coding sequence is TGCAGTGCTAGCGAAAAGAGACTAGCGCACAATGAGCAGTTCTTC.

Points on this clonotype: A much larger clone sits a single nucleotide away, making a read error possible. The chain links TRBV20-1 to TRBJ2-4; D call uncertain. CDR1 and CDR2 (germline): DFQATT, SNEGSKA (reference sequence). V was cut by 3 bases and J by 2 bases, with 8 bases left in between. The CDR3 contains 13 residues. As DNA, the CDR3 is TGCAGTGCTAGTAACTGGACCAAAAACATTCAGTACTTC. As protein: CSASNWTKNIQYF.

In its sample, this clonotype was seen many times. The CDR3 protein is CASSPQTGRGTEAFF. CDR3 sequence (DNA): TGCGCCAGCAGCCCCCAGACAGGGAGAGGCACTGAAGCTTTCTTT. The genes are TRBV5-1 and TRBJ1-1; 7 positions agree with TRBD1. CDR1 and CDR2 from the germline V gene are SGHRS and YFSETQ. The V segment lost 4 bases and the J segment 4 bases; nucleotides outside the gene matches: 10. The CDR3 is 15 amino acids.

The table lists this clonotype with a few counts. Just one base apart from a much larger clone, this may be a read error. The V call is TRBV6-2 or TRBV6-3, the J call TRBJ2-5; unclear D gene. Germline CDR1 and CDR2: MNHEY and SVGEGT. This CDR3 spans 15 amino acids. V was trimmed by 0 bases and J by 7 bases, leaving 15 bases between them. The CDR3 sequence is CASSYSGSGWGTQYF. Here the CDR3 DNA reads TGTGCCAGCAGTTACTCCGGGTCGGGCTGGGGGACCCAGTACTTC.

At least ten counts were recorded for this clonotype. CDR3 coding DNA: TGTGCCAGCAGTCCTTCCGACTGGACCTTTAGTACCTACGAGCAGTACTTC. Amino acids: CASSPSDWTFSTYEQYF. V gene TRBV12-3 or TRBV12-4 combines with J gene TRBJ2-7; no reliable D call. This CDR3 is 17 amino acids long. The V end lost 5 bases, the J end lost 2 bases, and 22 bases lay between the germline ends.

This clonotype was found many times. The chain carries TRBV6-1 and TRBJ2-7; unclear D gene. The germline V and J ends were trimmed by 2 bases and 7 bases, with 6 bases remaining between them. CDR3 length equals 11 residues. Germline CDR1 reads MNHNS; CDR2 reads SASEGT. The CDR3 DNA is TGTGCCAGCAGTGAATGGCGGGAGCAGTACTTC. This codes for CASSEWREQYF.

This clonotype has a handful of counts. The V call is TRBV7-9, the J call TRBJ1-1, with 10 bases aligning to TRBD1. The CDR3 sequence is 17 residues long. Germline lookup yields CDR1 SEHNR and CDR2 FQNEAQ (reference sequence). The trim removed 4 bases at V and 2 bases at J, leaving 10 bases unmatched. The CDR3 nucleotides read TGTGCCAGCAGCTCATACCGGACAGGGGGGAGTAACACTGAAGCTTTCTTT. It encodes CASSSYRTGGSNTEAFF.

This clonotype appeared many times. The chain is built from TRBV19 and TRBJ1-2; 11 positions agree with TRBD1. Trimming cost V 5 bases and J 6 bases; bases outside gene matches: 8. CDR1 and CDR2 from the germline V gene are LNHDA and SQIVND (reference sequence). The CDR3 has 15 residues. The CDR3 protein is CASSAPGTGGDGYTF. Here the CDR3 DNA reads TGTGCCAGTAGTGCCCCCGGGACAGGGGGTGATGGCTACACCTTC.

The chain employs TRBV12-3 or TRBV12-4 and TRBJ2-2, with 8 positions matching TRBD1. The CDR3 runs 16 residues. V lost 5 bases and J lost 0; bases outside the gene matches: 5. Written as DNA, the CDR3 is TGTGCCAGCAGTAAAACGACAGGGGCGAACACCGGGGAGCTGTTTTTT. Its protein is CASSKTTGANTGELFF.

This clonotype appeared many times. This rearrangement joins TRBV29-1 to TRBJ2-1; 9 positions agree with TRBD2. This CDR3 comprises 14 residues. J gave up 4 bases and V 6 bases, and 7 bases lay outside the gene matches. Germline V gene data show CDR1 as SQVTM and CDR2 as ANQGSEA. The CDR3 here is CSVASGNGYNEQFF. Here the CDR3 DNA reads TGCAGCGTCGCTAGCGGGAACGGGTACAATGAGCAGTTCTTC.

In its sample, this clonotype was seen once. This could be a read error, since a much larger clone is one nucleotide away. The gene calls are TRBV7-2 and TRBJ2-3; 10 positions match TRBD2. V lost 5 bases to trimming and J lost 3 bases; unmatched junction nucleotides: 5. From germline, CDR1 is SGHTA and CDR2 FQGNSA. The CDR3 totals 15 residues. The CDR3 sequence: CASSRSSGRTDTQYF. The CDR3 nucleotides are TGTGCCAGCAGCCGTTCTAGCGGGAGAACAGATACGCAGTATTTT.

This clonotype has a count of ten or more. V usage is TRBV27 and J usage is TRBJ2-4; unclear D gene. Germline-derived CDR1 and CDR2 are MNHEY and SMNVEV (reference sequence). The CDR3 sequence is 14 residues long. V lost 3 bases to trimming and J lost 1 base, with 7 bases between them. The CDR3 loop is CASSFSGAKNIQYF. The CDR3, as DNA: TGTGCCAGCAGTTTCAGTGGGGCCAAAAACATTCAGTACTTC.

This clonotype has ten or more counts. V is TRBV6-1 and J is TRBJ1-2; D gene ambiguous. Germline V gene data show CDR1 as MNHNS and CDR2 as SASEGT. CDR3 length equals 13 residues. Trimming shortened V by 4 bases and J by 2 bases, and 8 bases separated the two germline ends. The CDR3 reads CASSVQTNYGYTF. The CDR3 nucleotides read TGTGCCAGCAGTGTACAGACGAACTATGGCTACACCTTC.

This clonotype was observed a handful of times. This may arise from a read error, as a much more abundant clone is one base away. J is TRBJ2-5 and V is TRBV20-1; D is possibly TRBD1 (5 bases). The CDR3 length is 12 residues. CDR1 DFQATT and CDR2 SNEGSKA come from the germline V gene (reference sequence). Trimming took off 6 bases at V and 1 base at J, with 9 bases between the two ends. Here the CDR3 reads CSAIGAQETQYF. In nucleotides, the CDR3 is TGCAGTGCCATTGGGGCCCAAGAGACCCAGTACTTC.

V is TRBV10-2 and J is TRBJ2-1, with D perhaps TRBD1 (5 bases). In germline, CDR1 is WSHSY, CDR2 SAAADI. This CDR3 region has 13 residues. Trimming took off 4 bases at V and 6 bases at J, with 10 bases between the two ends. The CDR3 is CASSGRGVNEQFF. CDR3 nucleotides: TGCGCCAGCAGTGGAAGGGGTGTCAATGAGCAGTTCTTC.

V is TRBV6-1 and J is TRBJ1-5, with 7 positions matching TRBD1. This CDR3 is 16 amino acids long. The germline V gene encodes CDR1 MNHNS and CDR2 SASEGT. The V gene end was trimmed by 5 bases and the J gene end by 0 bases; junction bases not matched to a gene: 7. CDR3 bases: TGTGCCAGCAGTCTCACAGGGGCCCATAGCAATCAGCCCCAGCATTTT. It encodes CASSLTGAHSNQPQHF.